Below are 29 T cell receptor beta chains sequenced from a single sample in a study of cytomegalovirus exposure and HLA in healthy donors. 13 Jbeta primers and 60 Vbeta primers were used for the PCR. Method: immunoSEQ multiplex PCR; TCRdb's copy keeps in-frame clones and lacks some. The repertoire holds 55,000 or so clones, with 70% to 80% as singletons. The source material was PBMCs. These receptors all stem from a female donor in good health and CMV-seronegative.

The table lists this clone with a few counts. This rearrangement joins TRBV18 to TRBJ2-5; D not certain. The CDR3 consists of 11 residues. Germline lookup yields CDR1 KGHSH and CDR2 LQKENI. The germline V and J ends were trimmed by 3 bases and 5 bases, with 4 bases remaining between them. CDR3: CASSPGETQYF. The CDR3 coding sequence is TGTGCCAGCTCACCGGGCGAGACCCAGTACTTC.

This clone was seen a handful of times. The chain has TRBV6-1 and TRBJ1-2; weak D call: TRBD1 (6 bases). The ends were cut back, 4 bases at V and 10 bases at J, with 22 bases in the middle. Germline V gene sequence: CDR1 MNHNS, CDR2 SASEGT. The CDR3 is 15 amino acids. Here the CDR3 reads CASSVYTGQYCAYTF. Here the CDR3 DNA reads TGTGCCAGCAGTGTCTATACAGGACAGTATTGTGCCTACACCTTC.

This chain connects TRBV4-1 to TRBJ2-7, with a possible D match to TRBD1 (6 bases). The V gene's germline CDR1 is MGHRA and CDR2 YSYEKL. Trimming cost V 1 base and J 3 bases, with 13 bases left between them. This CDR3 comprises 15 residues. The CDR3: CASSQGQGLLYEQYF. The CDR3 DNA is TGCGCCAGCAGCCAAGGGCAGGGGCTCCTCTACGAGCAGTACTTC.

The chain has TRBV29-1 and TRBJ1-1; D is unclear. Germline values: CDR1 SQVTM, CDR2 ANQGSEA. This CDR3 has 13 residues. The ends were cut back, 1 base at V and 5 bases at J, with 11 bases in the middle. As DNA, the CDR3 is TGCAGCGTTGAAGGCAGTCAAAGAACTGAAGCTTTCTTT. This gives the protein CSVEGSQRTEAFF. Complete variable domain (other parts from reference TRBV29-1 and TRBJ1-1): SAVISQKPSRDICQRGTSLTIQCQVDSQVTMMFWYRQQPGQSLTLIATANQGSEATYESGFVIDKFPISRPNLTFSTLTVSNMSPEDSSIYLCSVEGSQRTEAFFGQGTRLTVV.

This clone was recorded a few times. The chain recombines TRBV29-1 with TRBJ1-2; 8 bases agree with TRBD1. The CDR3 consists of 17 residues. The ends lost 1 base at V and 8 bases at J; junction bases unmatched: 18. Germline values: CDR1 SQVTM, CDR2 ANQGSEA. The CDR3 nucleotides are TGCAGCGTTGAAGGGGTGGTCAGGGGGCGCGAAGCGGGCGGCTACACCTTC. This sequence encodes CSVEGVVRGREAGGYTF.

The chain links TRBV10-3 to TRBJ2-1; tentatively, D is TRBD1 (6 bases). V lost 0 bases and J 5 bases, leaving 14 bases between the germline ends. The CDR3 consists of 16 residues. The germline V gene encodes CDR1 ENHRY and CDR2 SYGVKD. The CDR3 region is CAISESGAASHNEQFF. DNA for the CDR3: TGTGCCATCAGTGAGTCGGGGGCGGCTAGCCACAATGAGCAGTTCTTC.

The CDR3 region is CAWSDVGTSGGYEQYF. In DNA, the CDR3 is TGTGCCTGGAGTGACGTAGGGACTAGCGGGGGATACGAGCAGTACTTC. The V gene is TRBV30, the J gene TRBJ2-7, with 14 nucleotides matching TRBD2. The CDR3 is 16 residues long. The V gene's germline CDR1 is GTSNPN and CDR2 SVGIG (reference sequence). Losses at the gene ends were 1 base for V and 4 bases for J; bases not matched to a gene: 6.

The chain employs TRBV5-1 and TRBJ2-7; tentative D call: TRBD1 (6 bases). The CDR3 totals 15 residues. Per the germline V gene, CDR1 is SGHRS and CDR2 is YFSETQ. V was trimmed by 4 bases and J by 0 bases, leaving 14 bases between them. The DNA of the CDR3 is TGCGCCAGCAGCCACCGGGACACCGCCTCCTACGAGCAGTACTTC. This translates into CASSHRDTASYEQYF.

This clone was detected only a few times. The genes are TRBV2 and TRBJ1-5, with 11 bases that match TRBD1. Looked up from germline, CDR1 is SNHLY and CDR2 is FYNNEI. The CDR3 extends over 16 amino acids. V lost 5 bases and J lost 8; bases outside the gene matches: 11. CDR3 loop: CASSPDRGLRTEPQHF. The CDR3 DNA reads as TGTGCCAGCAGTCCGGACAGGGGGCTTCGTACAGAGCCCCAGCATTTT.

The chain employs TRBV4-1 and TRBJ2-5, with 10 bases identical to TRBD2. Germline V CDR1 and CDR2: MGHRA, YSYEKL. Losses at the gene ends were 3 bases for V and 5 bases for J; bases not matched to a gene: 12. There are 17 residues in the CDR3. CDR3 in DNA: TGCGCCAGCAGCCAGAGCAGGAGCGGGGGGGCCCGGGAGACCCAGTACTTC. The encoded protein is CASSQSRSGGARETQYF.

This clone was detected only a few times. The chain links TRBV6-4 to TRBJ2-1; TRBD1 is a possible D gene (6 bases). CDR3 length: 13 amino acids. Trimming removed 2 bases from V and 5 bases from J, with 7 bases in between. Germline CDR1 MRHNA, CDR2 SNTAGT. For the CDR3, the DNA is TGTGCCAGCAGTGACCGGGACAACAATGAGCAGTTCTTC. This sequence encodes CASSDRDNNEQFF.

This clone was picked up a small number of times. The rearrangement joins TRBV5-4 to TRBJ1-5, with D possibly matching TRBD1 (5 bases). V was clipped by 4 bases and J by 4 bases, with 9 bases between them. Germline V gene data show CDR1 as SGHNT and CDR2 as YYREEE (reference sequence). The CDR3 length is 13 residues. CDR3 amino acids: CASSQGPNQPQHF. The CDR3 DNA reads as TGTGCCAGCAGCCAGGGTCCGAATCAGCCCCAGCATTTT.

CDR3 region: CASSLRQGVGRVNTEAFF. The CDR3 region has the DNA TGCGCCAGCAGCCTCCGACAGGGAGTAGGGAGAGTGAACACTGAAGCTTTCTTT. The chain combines TRBV4-1 with TRBJ1-1; 7 positions agree with TRBD1. V lost 4 bases, J lost 0 bases, and 14 bases stayed unmatched. Germline V gene sequence: CDR1 MGHRA, CDR2 YSYEKL. The CDR3 has 18 amino acids.

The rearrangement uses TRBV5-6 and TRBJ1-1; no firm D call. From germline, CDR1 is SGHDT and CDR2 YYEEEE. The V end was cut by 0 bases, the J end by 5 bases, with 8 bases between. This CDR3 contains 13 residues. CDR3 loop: CASSLGALTEAFF. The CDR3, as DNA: TGTGCCAGCAGCTTGGGGGCGCTTACTGAAGCTTTCTTT.

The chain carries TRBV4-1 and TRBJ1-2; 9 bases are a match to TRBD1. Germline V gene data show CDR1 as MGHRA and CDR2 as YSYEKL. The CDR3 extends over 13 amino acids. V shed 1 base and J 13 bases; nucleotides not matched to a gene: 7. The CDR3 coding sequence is TGCGCCAGCAGCCAAGTTGACAGGGGGAATCGCACCTTC. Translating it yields CASSQVDRGNRTF.

The chain's CDR3 is CAYTRGTGMNTEAFF. CDR3 DNA sequence: TGTGCCTATACACGCGGGACAGGGATGAACACTGAAGCTTTCTTT. The chain combines TRBV30 with TRBJ1-1, with TRBD1 matching over 9 bases. CDR1 and CDR2 (germline): GTSNPN, SVGIG (reference sequence). This CDR3 is built from 15 residues. V was clipped by 7 bases and J by 0 bases; unmatched bases: 9.

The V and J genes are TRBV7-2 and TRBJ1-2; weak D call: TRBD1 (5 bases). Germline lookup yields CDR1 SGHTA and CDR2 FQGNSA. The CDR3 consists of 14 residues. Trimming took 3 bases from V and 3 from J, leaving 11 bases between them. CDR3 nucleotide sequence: TGTGCCAGCAGCTTCTGGCAGGGCGACTATGGCTACACCTTC. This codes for CASSFWQGDYGYTF.

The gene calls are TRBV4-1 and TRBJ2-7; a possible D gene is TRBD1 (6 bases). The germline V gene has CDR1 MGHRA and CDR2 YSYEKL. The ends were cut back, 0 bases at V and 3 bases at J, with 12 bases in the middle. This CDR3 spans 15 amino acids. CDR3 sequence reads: CASSQEDRTDYEQYF. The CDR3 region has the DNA TGCGCCAGCAGCCAAGAAGACCGGACAGACTACGAGCAGTACTTC.

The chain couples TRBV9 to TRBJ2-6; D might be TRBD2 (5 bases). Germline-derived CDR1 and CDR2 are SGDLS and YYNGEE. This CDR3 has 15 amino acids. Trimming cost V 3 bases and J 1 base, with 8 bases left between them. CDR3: CASSARDSGANVLTF. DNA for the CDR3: TGTGCCAGCAGCGCACGGGATTCTGGGGCCAACGTCCTGACTTTC.

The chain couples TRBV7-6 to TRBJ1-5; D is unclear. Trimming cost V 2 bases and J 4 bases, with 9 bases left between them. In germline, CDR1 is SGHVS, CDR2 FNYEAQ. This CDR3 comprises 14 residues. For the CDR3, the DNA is TGTGCCAGCAGCTTATCTTCGTCGAATCAGCCCCAGCATTTT. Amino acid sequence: CASSLSSSNQPQHF.

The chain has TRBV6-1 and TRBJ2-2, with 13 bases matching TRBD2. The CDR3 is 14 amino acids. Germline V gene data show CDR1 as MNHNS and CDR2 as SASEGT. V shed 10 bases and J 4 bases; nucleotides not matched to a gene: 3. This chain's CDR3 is CAIRTSGGTGELFF. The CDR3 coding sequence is TGTGCCATCCGGACTAGCGGGGGCACCGGGGAGCTGTTTTTT.

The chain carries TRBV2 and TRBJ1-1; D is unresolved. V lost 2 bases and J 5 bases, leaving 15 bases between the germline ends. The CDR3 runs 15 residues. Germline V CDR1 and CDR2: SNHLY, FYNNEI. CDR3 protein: CASSELILRRTEAFF. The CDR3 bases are TGTGCCAGCAGTGAATTGATCCTCAGGAGGACTGAAGCTTTCTTT.

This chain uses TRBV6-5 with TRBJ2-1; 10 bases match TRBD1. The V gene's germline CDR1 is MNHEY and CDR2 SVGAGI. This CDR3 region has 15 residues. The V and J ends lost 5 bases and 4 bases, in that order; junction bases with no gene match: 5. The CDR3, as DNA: TGTGCCAGCAGTCGCGACAGGGGGCCTTACAATGAGCAGTTCTTC. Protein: CASSRDRGPYNEQFF.

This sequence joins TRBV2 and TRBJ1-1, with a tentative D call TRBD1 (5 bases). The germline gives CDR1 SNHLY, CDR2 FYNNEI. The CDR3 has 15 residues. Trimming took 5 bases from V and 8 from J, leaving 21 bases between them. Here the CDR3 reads CASSQTDSGLGEAFF. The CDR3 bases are TGTGCCAGCAGTCAAACCGATTCAGGGTTGGGGGAAGCTTTCTTT.

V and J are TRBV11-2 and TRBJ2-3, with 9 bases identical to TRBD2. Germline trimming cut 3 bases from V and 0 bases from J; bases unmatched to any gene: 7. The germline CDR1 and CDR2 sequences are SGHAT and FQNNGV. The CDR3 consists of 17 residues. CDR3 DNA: TGTGCCAGCAGCTTCGGGGCGGGGGGGCTTAGCACAGATACGCAGTATTTT. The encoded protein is CASSFGAGGLSTDTQYF.

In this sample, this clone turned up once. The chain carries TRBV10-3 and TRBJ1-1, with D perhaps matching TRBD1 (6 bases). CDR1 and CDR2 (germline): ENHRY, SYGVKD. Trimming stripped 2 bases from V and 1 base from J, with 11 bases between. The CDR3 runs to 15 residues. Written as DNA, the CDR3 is TGTGCCATCAGTGAGAGTACAGGGAAGAACACTGAAGCTTTCTTT. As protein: CAISESTGKNTEAFF.

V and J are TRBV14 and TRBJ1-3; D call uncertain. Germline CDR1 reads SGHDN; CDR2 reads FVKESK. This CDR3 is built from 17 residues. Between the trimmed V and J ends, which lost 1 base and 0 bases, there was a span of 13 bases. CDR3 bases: TGTGCCAGCAGCCAAGTCGGAGCGTTTAGCTCTGGAAACACCATATATTTT. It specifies CASSQVGAFSSGNTIYF.

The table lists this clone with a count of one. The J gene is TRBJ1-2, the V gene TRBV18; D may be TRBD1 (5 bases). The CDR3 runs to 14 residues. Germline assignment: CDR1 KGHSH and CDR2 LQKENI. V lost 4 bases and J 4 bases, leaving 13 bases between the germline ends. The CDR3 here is CASSLGGAVYGYTF. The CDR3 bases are TGTGCCAGCTCACTAGGCGGGGCCGTCTATGGCTACACCTTC.

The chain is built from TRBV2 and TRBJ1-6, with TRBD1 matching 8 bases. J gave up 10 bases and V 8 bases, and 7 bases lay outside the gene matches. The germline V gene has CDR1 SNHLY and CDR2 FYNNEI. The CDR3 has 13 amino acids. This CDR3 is CASLDRGGSPLHF. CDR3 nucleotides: TGTGCCAGCCTAGACAGGGGTGGATCACCCCTCCACTTT.